This is a list of T cell receptor beta chains from one sample in a study of OX40 agonist ivuxolimab in advanced cancers. Here immunoSEQ multiplex PCR was the method, and the copy in TCRdb shows in-frame clones only, minus some. Altogether 55,000 to 80,000 clones are present, 80% to 85% being singletons, with the ten largest covering 7.5% to 9%. The material was CD4+ or CD8+ T cells sorted from blood, obtained in a trial of the OX40 agonist ivuxolimab. These receptors came from an adult with an advanced solid tumor such as melanoma, head and neck, liver or kidney cancer. The CDR3 runs from the conserved cysteine through the conserved F or W. The order of the fields is V gene, D gene, J gene, clone size, CDR3 DNA, CDR3 protein. D genes are given only for firm matches. Clone size is not always given. Where it is, it says once, few, many or a class for expanded clones.

TRBV5-1	NA	TRBJ2-4	few	TGCGCCAGCAGCTTGGTTGGGGGGCGAAATGTTCAAAACATTCAGTACTTC	CASSLVGGRNVQNIQYF
TRBV27	TRBD1	TRBJ1-2	NA	TGTGCCAGCAGCCCAGGGGACAGGGATAACTATGGCTACACCTTC	CASSPGDRDNYGYTF
TRBV5-1	TRBD1	TRBJ2-1	NA	TGCGCCAGCAGCTTGGGGACAGGGATAGATGAGCAGTTCTTC	CASSLGTGIDEQFF
TRBV4-2	TRBD2	TRBJ2-1	NA	TGTGCCAGCAGCCAACCAACCGGGACTAGCGGGAGCTGGCGAAATGAGCAGTTCTTC	CASSQPTGTSGSWRNEQFF
TRBV9	TRBD1	TRBJ2-3	NA	TGTGCCAGCAGCGTCGGACAGGGGGCGTTCGAAGATACGCAGTATTTT	CASSVGQGAFEDTQYF
TRBV4-2	NA	TRBJ1-1	NA	TGTGCCAGCAGCCAAGGGTTTCAGACGAACACTGAAGCTTTCTTT	CASSQGFQTNTEAFF
TRBV5-6	NA	TRBJ2-7	many	TGTGCCAGCAGTTTTTTCCCGGGGGATCGGTACGAGCAGTACTTC	CASSFFPGDRYEQYF
TRBV4-2	NA	TRBJ1-2	NA	TGTGCCAGCAGCCCAAGCGCAGGGGCGCCTAACTATGGCTACACCTTC	CASSPSAGAPNYGYTF
TRBV7-2	TRBD2	TRBJ2-2	NA	TGTGCCAGCAGCCAAGGACTAGCGGGGGGAGCGAACACCGGGGAGCTGTTTTTT	CASSQGLAGGANTGELFF
TRBV2	TRBD1	TRBJ2-7	NA	TGTGCCAGCAACAGGGACAGGGACTACGAGCAGTACTTC	CASNRDRDYEQYF
TRBV29-1	TRBD1	TRBJ1-1	NA	TGCAGCGCAGGGACAGGGAAGACTGAAGCTTTCTTT	CSAGTGKTEAFF
TRBV5-1	TRBD1	TRBJ2-7	NA	TGCGCCAGCACCTTTGCGGTGACAGGGGGTTACGAGCAGTACTTC	CASTFAVTGGYEQYF
TRBV6-6	NA	TRBJ2-3	NA	TGTGCCAGCAGTTACCGCGGGGGCCGGGGAGATACGCAGTATTTT	CASSYRGGRGDTQYF
TRBV7-3	NA	TRBJ2-1	NA	TGTGCCAGCAGCTTAAGTCAGTTAAGCTCCTACAATGAGCAGTTCTTC	CASSLSQLSSYNEQFF
TRBV30	NA	TRBJ1-2	NA	TGTGCCTGGAGTCGAGGGTGGGGCGATGGCTACACCTTC	CAWSRGWGDGYTF
TRBV19	NA	TRBJ2-7	NA	TGTGCCAGCGGACGGGGTACCTATTACGAGCAGTACTTC	CASGRGTYYEQYF
TRBV6-5	NA	TRBJ2-5	NA	TGTGCCAGCAGCCCCAAAGGTCTGAGGGAGACCCAGTACTTC	CASSPKGLRETQYF
TRBV10-3	NA	TRBJ2-2	NA	TGTGCCATCAGGCCCGAGGCTGGGGAGCTGTTTTTT	CAIRPEAGELFF
TRBV5-1	TRBD2	TRBJ2-2	NA	TGCGCCAGCAGCTTGGGACTAGCGAGTACTAACACCGGGGAGCTGTTTTTT	CASSLGLASTNTGELFF
TRBV2	TRBD1	TRBJ2-1	NA	TGTGCCAGCAGTGAGGACAGGGCATCCTACAATGAGCAGTTCTTC	CASSEDRASYNEQFF
TRBV5-6	TRBD1	TRBJ2-1	few	TGTGCCAGCAGCTTGATGAACAGGGGGTTATACAATGAGCAGTTCTTC	CASSLMNRGLYNEQFF
TRBV21-1	NA	TRBJ1-5	NA	TGTGCCAGCAGCAGCCCCTGGGATCAGCCCCAGCATTTT	CASSSPWDQPQHF
TRBV4-1	TRBD2	TRBJ2-1	NA	TGCGCCAGCAGCCACCTTAGCGGGAGCGATGAGCAGTTCTTC	CASSHLSGSDEQFF
TRBV19	TRBD1	TRBJ1-1	once	TGTGCCAGTAGTATCCAGGGGGGCGACACTGAAGCTTTCTTT	CASSIQGGDTEAFF
TRBV2	TRBD1	TRBJ2-5	NA	TGTGCCAGCAGGGACAGGGAAGAGACCCAGTACTTC	CASRDREETQYF
TRBV27	NA	TRBJ2-7	NA	TGTGCCAGCAGTTTAAGTAGGGGCTACGAGCAGTACTTC	CASSLSRGYEQYF
TRBV5-6	NA	TRBJ1-6	NA	TGTGCCAGCGGACGGTCGGGGTCAATTTCACCCCTCCACTTT	CASGRSGSISPLHF
TRBV7-9	NA	TRBJ1-2	NA	TGTGCCAGCAGCTATGACAGGTCTGATGGCTACACCTTC	CASSYDRSDGYTF
TRBV6-1	TRBD2	TRBJ2-3	NA	TGTGCCAGCAGTGAAGCGAGAAGGTGGGGAGGGACAGATACGCAGTATTTT	CASSEARRWGGTDTQYF
TRBV29-1	NA	TRBJ2-1	NA	TGCAGCGCCTCATACAATGAGCAGTTCTTC	CSASYNEQFF
TRBV5-6	NA	TRBJ2-3	NA	TGTGCCAGCAGCCCCACTAGCTGGGGAGGCACAGATACGCAGTATTTT	CASSPTSWGGTDTQYF
TRBV7-9	NA	TRBJ2-7	NA	TGTGCCAGCAGTTTTCCGACCGGCGAGCAGTACTTC	CASSFPTGEQYF
TRBV14	TRBD1	TRBJ1-4	NA	TGTGCCAGCAGCGACCGTTGGGACAGTCCTAATGAAAAACTGTTTTTT	CASSDRWDSPNEKLFF
TRBV9	NA	TRBJ2-2	NA	TGTGCCAGCAGCGTCACGGGAAGAGTCACCGGGGAGCTGTTTTTT	CASSVTGRVTGELFF
TRBV6-6	TRBD1	TRBJ1-6	NA	TGTGCCAGCAGTTACTCTTTGGACAGGCCTAGCCCCCTCCACTTT	CASSYSLDRPSPLHF
TRBV15	TRBD2	TRBJ2-5	NA	TGTGCCACCAGCAGAGAGATTAGCGGGAGTGGGGAGACCCAGTACTTC	CATSREISGSGETQYF
TRBV5-1	NA	TRBJ1-6	NA	TGCGCCAGCAGCTTTAGCGGTATCGGGACACGAAATTCACCCCTCCACTTT	CASSFSGIGTRNSPLHF
TRBV19	NA	TRBJ1-2	NA	TGTGCCAGTAGACCCGGAGGGAATAACTATGGCTACACCTTC	CASRPGGNNYGYTF
TRBV2	NA	TRBJ1-2	NA	TGTGCCAGCAGTGATACAGGCCCATGGGGCTACACCTTC	CASSDTGPWGYTF
TRBV7-2	TRBD1	TRBJ1-3	NA	TGTGCCAGCAGCTTAGCTGACAGGGTGGTTGGAAACACCATATATTTT	CASSLADRVVGNTIYF
TRBV7-3	NA	TRBJ1-6	NA	TGTGCCAGCAGCTCCCGGGGGCAGGGAATTTCACCCCTCCACTTT	CASSSRGQGISPLHF
TRBV5-1	NA	TRBJ2-5	NA	TGCGCCAGCAGCTTGCCGGGGGAGACCCAGTACTTC	CASSLPGETQYF
TRBV7-6	NA	TRBJ1-1	NA	TGTGCCAGCAGCTTGGGCCTTAGGAGCACTGAAGCTTTCTTT	CASSLGLRSTEAFF
TRBV7-9	NA	TRBJ2-5	NA	TGTGCCAGCAGCCCCTCGGGGGCGACCCAGTACTTC	CASSPSGATQYF
TRBV7-2	NA	TRBJ2-7	NA	TGTGCCAGCAGCTTACGGGTTTCGGCGGGACGCTACGAGCAGTACTTC	CASSLRVSAGRYEQYF
TRBV4-3	NA	TRBJ2-7	NA	TGCGCCAGCAGCCAAGACCTGCTCTACGAGCAGTACTTC	CASSQDLLYEQYF
TRBV7-9	NA	TRBJ2-5	NA	TGTGCCAGCATAGCAGTCGGAGAGACCCAGTACTTC	CASIAVGETQYF
TRBV7-8	TRBD1	TRBJ2-5	NA	TGTGCCAGCCGGCTGGACAGGGCACTTTGGGAGACCCAGTACTTC	CASRLDRALWETQYF
TRBV5-4	NA	TRBJ1-3	NA	TGTGCCAGCAGCTCCGACGGAAACACCATATATTTT	CASSSDGNTIYF
TRBV2	NA	TRBJ1-5	few	TGTGCCAGCAGTGGAGAGTATAGCAATCAGCCCCAGCATTTT	CASSGEYSNQPQHF
TRBV25-1	NA	TRBJ1-6	NA	TGTGCCAGCAGTGAATTCGAGAGCTCCTATAATTCACCCCTCCACTTT	CASSEFESSYNSPLHF